These T cell receptor beta chains were read from a single sample in a study of cytomegalovirus exposure and HLA in healthy donors. Produced via immunoSEQ multiplex PCR; TCRdb's table is partial and in-frame only. This sample has some 98,000 clones, with roughly 90% found just once. Input material: PBMCs. The receptors come from a man aged 18 to 35 in good health and CMV-seropositive. Both conserved end residues are part of each CDR3. The D gene is left open where the match is weak. Clone size, where shown, is once, few, many, or a class for clones that have expanded.

d_gene: TRBD2; v_gene: TRBV6-1; abundance: few; j_gene: TRBJ2-2; len: 15; CDR3aa: CASSELAGDTGELFF; CDR3nt: TGTGCCAGCAGTGAACTAGCGGGAGACACCGGGGAGCTGTTTTTT
d_gene: TRBD2; v_gene: TRBV19; abundance: NA; j_gene: TRBJ2-5; len: 14; CDR3aa: CASSWTSGFETQYF; CDR3nt: TGTGCCAGTAGTTGGACTAGCGGTTTCGAGACCCAGTACTTC
d_gene: NA; v_gene: TRBV5-1; abundance: NA; j_gene: TRBJ1-6; len: 13; CDR3aa: CASSKERGSPLHF; CDR3nt: TGCGCCAGCTCGAAGGAGAGAGGCTCACCCCTCCACTTT
d_gene: NA; v_gene: TRBV19; abundance: once; j_gene: TRBJ1-4; len: 15; CDR3aa: CASSIGVATNEKLFF; CDR3nt: TGTGCCAGTAGTATCGGAGTTGCAACTAATGAAAAACTGTTTTTT
d_gene: NA; v_gene: TRBV28; abundance: once; j_gene: TRBJ2-7; len: 14; CDR3aa: CASNGPGSTYEQYF; CDR3nt: TGTGCCAGCAACGGCCCGGGTAGCACCTACGAGCAGTACTTC
d_gene: NA; v_gene: TRBV6-1; abundance: NA; j_gene: TRBJ1-6; len: 15; CDR3aa: CAAPGGASYNSPLHF; CDR3nt: TGTGCCGCTCCCGGCGGGGCGTCCTATAATTCACCCCTCCACTTT
d_gene: NA; v_gene: TRBV10-3; abundance: NA; j_gene: TRBJ2-5; len: 15; CDR3aa: CAISPQSADRGTQYF; CDR3nt: TGTGCCATCAGCCCCCAATCGGCTGATAGGGGGACCCAGTACTTC
d_gene: NA; v_gene: TRBV7-9; abundance: NA; j_gene: TRBJ2-7; len: 12; CDR3aa: CASSLSGFEQYF; CDR3nt: TGTGCCAGCAGCTTATCAGGGTTCGAGCAGTACTTC
d_gene: TRBD1; v_gene: TRBV19; abundance: NA; j_gene: TRBJ1-5; len: 17; CDR3aa: CATQDRGGVYSNQPQHF; CDR3nt: TGTGCCACTCAGGACAGGGGGGGTGTTTACAGCAATCAGCCCCAGCATTTT
d_gene: NA; v_gene: TRBV7-2; abundance: NA; j_gene: TRBJ1-6; len: 16; CDR3aa: CASSLVGGFGNSPLHF; CDR3nt: TGTGCCAGCAGCTTAGTAGGCGGTTTTGGTAATTCACCCCTCCACTTT
d_gene: NA; v_gene: TRBV6-5; abundance: once; j_gene: TRBJ2-1; len: 14; CDR3aa: CASSYRTVYNEQFF; CDR3nt: TGTGCCAGCAGTTATCGGACAGTGTACAATGAGCAGTTCTTC
d_gene: NA; v_gene: TRBV7-3; abundance: NA; j_gene: TRBJ2-2; len: 13; CDR3aa: CASSLSLTGELFF; CDR3nt: TGTGCCAGCAGCTTAAGTCTTACCGGGGAGCTGTTTTTT
d_gene: NA; v_gene: TRBV5-1; abundance: once; j_gene: TRBJ2-7; len: 14; CDR3aa: CASSLAQGWDEQYF; CDR3nt: TGCGCCAGCAGCTTGGCACAGGGTTGGGACGAGCAGTACTTC
d_gene: NA; v_gene: TRBV18; abundance: NA; j_gene: TRBJ2-5; len: 12; CDR3aa: CASCLASETQYF; CDR3nt: TGTGCCAGCTGTTTAGCTTCGGAGACCCAGTACTTC
d_gene: TRBD1; v_gene: TRBV6-1; abundance: NA; j_gene: TRBJ2-5; len: 14; CDR3aa: CASTRTGGQETQYF; CDR3nt: TGTGCCAGCACCCGGACAGGGGGCCAAGAGACCCAGTACTTC
d_gene: NA; v_gene: TRBV10-3; abundance: NA; j_gene: TRBJ2-7; len: 17; CDR3aa: CAISDPGGGTPGSEQYF; CDR3nt: TGTGCCATCAGTGATCCCGGGGGTGGGACTCCAGGCTCCGAGCAGTACTTC
d_gene: TRBD1; v_gene: TRBV6-1; abundance: NA; j_gene: TRBJ2-7; len: 14; CDR3aa: CASSNRDRGPEQYF; CDR3nt: TGTGCCAGCAGTAACCGGGACAGGGGGCCCGAGCAGTACTTC
d_gene: NA; v_gene: TRBV28; abundance: NA; j_gene: TRBJ1-5; len: 13; CDR3aa: CASSFEGDQPQHF; CDR3nt: TGTGCCAGCAGTTTTGAGGGGGATCAGCCCCAGCATTTT
d_gene: TRBD2; v_gene: TRBV19; abundance: NA; j_gene: TRBJ2-1; len: 15; CDR3aa: CASSPGLAGVNEQFF; CDR3nt: TGTGCCAGTAGCCCCGGACTAGCGGGAGTGAATGAGCAGTTCTTC
d_gene: NA; v_gene: TRBV6-6; abundance: NA; j_gene: TRBJ2-2; len: 15; CDR3aa: CASSLGDRNTGELFF; CDR3nt: TGTGCCAGCAGTTTGGGTGACAGAAACACCGGGGAGCTGTTTTTT
d_gene: NA; v_gene: TRBV7-2; abundance: NA; j_gene: TRBJ2-5; len: 15; CDR3aa: CASSFGASTQETQYF; CDR3nt: TGTGCCAGCAGCTTTGGGGCAAGCACTCAAGAGACCCAGTACTTC
d_gene: NA; v_gene: TRBV19; abundance: NA; j_gene: TRBJ2-1; len: 14; CDR3aa: CASSMSGSYNEQFF; CDR3nt: TGTGCCAGTAGTATGAGCGGCTCCTACAATGAGCAGTTCTTC
d_gene: NA; v_gene: TRBV29-1; abundance: NA; j_gene: TRBJ1-3; len: 14; CDR3aa: CSDREMNSGNTIYF; CDR3nt: TGCAGCGATCGGGAGATGAACTCTGGAAACACCATATATTTT
d_gene: TRBD2; v_gene: TRBV9; abundance: NA; j_gene: TRBJ2-5; len: 19; CDR3aa: CASSVATMGLAGNQETQYF; CDR3nt: TGTGCCAGCAGCGTAGCTACGATGGGGTTAGCGGGAAACCAAGAGACCCAGTACTTC
d_gene: NA; v_gene: TRBV27; abundance: NA; j_gene: TRBJ1-1; len: 14; CDR3aa: CASRRDFMNTEAFF; CDR3nt: TGTGCCAGCAGAAGGGACTTCATGAACACTGAAGCTTTCTTT
d_gene: NA; v_gene: TRBV4-3; abundance: NA; j_gene: TRBJ1-6; len: 17; CDR3aa: CASSQDRWGIQGSPLHF; CDR3nt: TGCGCCAGCAGCCAAGATCGATGGGGCATCCAAGGTTCACCCCTCCACTTT
d_gene: TRBD1; v_gene: TRBV19; abundance: NA; j_gene: TRBJ2-1; len: 14; CDR3aa: CASSIGQGRHEQFF; CDR3nt: TGTGCCAGTAGTATAGGACAGGGTCGACATGAGCAGTTCTTC
d_gene: NA; v_gene: TRBV4-1; abundance: NA; j_gene: TRBJ1-1; len: 15; CDR3aa: CASSQDPASGTEAFF; CDR3nt: TGCGCCAGCAGCCAAGATCCGGCATCGGGCACTGAAGCTTTCTTT
d_gene: NA; v_gene: TRBV7-9; abundance: NA; j_gene: TRBJ2-2; len: 14; CDR3aa: CASSLDTNTGELFF; CDR3nt: TGTGCCAGCAGCTTAGACACAAACACCGGGGAGCTGTTTTTT
d_gene: NA; v_gene: TRBV2; abundance: NA; j_gene: TRBJ1-2; len: 14; CDR3aa: CASSEVRGSHGYTF; CDR3nt: TGTGCCAGCAGTGAAGTAAGGGGTTCCCATGGCTACACCTTC
d_gene: TRBD2; v_gene: TRBV15; abundance: NA; j_gene: TRBJ2-7; len: 16; CDR3aa: CATSRGGLAGVGEQYF; CDR3nt: TGTGCCACCAGCAGAGGGGGACTAGCGGGAGTCGGCGAGCAGTACTTC
d_gene: TRBD1; v_gene: TRBV6-5; abundance: NA; j_gene: TRBJ2-7; len: 16; CDR3aa: CASSYSGTGLSYEQYF; CDR3nt: TGTGCCAGCAGTTACTCCGGGACAGGGCTCTCCTACGAGCAGTACTTC
d_gene: NA; v_gene: TRBV5-1; abundance: NA; j_gene: TRBJ2-5; len: 13; CDR3aa: CASSLGGLETQYF; CDR3nt: TGCGCCAGCAGCTTGGGGGGGCTGGAGACCCAGTACTTC
d_gene: NA; v_gene: TRBV27; abundance: NA; j_gene: TRBJ2-5; len: 16; CDR3aa: CASSPGRGDLKETQYF; CDR3nt: TGTGCCAGCAGCCCCGGCAGGGGGGACCTTAAAGAGACCCAGTACTTC
d_gene: NA; v_gene: TRBV6-1; abundance: NA; j_gene: TRBJ2-3; len: 14; CDR3aa: CASENPKTLDTQYF; CDR3nt: TGTGCCTCGGAGAACCCGAAAACTCTGGATACGCAGTATTTT
d_gene: NA; v_gene: TRBV6-6; abundance: NA; j_gene: TRBJ2-1; len: 14; CDR3aa: CASSYSDSYNEQFF; CDR3nt: TGTGCCAGCAGTTACTCGGACTCGTACAATGAGCAGTTCTTC
d_gene: TRBD1; v_gene: TRBV5-1; abundance: NA; j_gene: TRBJ2-7; len: 15; CDR3aa: CASSLAPTGGYEQYF; CDR3nt: TGCGCCAGCAGCTTGGCCCCGACAGGGGGCTACGAGCAGTACTTC
d_gene: NA; v_gene: TRBV19; abundance: few; j_gene: TRBJ2-2; len: 13; CDR3aa: CASSINRVGELFF; CDR3nt: TGTGCCAGTAGTATTAACCGGGTAGGGGAGCTGTTTTTT
d_gene: NA; v_gene: TRBV18; abundance: once; j_gene: TRBJ2-1; len: 15; CDR3aa: CASSPGQHSGNEQFF; CDR3nt: TGTGCCAGCTCACCAGGGCAACATTCCGGCAATGAGCAGTTCTTC